A selection of T cell receptor beta chains follows, all from one sample in a study of OX40 agonist ivuxolimab in advanced cancers. TCRdb's copy holds only in-frame clones and misses some; the assay was immunoSEQ multiplex PCR. The table shows 50,000 or so clones, with roughly 88% occurring only once. The source was CD4+ or CD8+ T cells sorted from blood, collected in a trial of the OX40 agonist ivuxolimab. The receptors stem from an adult with an advanced solid tumor such as melanoma, head and neck, liver or kidney cancer. Both conserved end residues are part of each CDR3. A D gene is named only where the DNA matches it firmly. Only part of the rows carry a size: once, few, many, or a class if the clone is expanded.

>.|TRBD2|TRBV19|TRBJ2-3
CASSIASGGRLGVTDTQYF
TGTGCCAGTAGTATAGCTAGCGGGGGACGGTTGGGGGTCACAGATACGCAGTATTTT
>.|.|TRBV18|TRBJ2-7
CASSEGSPYEQYF
TGTGCCAGCTCAGAAGGCTCTCCCTACGAGCAGTACTTC
>.|TRBD2|TRBV7-2|TRBJ2-1
CASSLSSGSYNEQFF
TGTGCCAGCAGCTTATCTAGCGGCTCCTACAATGAGCAGTTCTTC
>.|.|TRBV5-2|TRBJ1-2
CASSQETVDYGYTF
TGTGCCAGCAGCCAAGAGACAGTTGACTATGGCTACACCTTC
>few|TRBD1|TRBV11-2|TRBJ1-2
CASSLGQGGYYGYTF
TGTGCCAGCAGCCTGGGACAGGGAGGATACTATGGCTACACCTTC
>few|TRBD1|TRBV18|TRBJ1-6
CASSRGTGGNSPLHF
TGTGCCAGCTCACGAGGGACAGGGGGAAATTCACCCCTCCACTTT
>.|.|TRBV19|TRBJ1-1
CASSGYRNTEAFF
TGTGCCAGTAGCGGGTATCGGAACACTGAAGCTTTCTTT
>.|.|TRBV7-8|TRBJ2-5
CASSLGQNQETQYF
TGTGCCAGCAGCTTAGGCCAGAACCAAGAGACCCAGTACTTC
>.|.|TRBV19|TRBJ2-1
CASRQGGNEQFF
TGTGCCAGTAGGCAGGGCGGCAATGAGCAGTTCTTC
>.|TRBD2|TRBV12-5|TRBJ2-5
CASGQNRDYFQETQYF
TGTGCTAGTGGTCAGAATCGGGACTACTTCCAAGAGACCCAGTACTTC
>once|TRBD2|TRBV2|TRBJ2-3
CARGSGGTDTQYF
TGTGCCAGGGGTAGCGGGGGGACAGATACGCAGTATTTT
>once|.|TRBV15|TRBJ2-5
CATSRERTAQTQYF
TGTGCCACCAGCAGAGAACGGACGGCACAGACCCAGTACTTC
>.|.|TRBV6-5|TRBJ1-2
CASRGGHGYTF
TGTGCCAGTAGGGGAGGCCATGGCTACACCTTC
>few|.|TRBV7-8|TRBJ2-1
CASNLPKLNAGDEQFF
TGTGCCAGCAACCTCCCAAAACTCAACGCCGGCGATGAGCAGTTCTTC
>.|TRBD2|TRBV7-6|TRBJ2-2
CASSLVTTSAGDGELFF
TGTGCCAGCAGCTTAGTAACTACTTCAGCGGGAGACGGGGAGCTGTTTTTT
>.|.|TRBV30|TRBJ2-6
CAWSVKGRQPSGANVLTF
TGTGCCTGGAGTGTGAAGGGCCGCCAACCCTCTGGGGCCAACGTCCTGACTTTC
>.|.|TRBV18|TRBJ1-1
CASSEIVSYGLNTEAFF
TGTGCCAGCTCGGAAATCGTATCCTACGGGCTGAACACTGAAGCTTTCTTT
>.|.|TRBV6-1|TRBJ2-7
CASSERFGSSSYEQYF
TGTGCCAGCAGTGAAAGATTCGGCAGTAGCTCCTACGAGCAGTACTTC
>.|.|TRBV7-3|TRBJ1-1
CASSLGSQTGTTKAFF
TGTGCCAGCAGCCTCGGCTCACAAACAGGTACTACCAAAGCTTTCTTT
>.|.|TRBV6-6|TRBJ2-2
CASSFNTGELFF
TGTGCCAGCAGTTTCAACACCGGGGAGCTGTTTTTT
>.|.|TRBV7-2|TRBJ2-1
CASSLQSRYEQFF
TGTGCCAGCAGCTTACAGTCTAGGTATGAGCAGTTCTTC
>.|.|TRBV6-6|TRBJ1-1
CVVGDTEAFF
TGTGTCGTTGGGGACACTGAAGCTTTCTTT
>few|TRBD1|TRBV15|TRBJ2-7
CATSRGTGMDEQYF
TGTGCCACCAGCAGAGGGACAGGGATGGACGAGCAGTACTTC
>.|.|TRBV7-9|TRBJ2-6
CASSLATGSGANVLTF
TGTGCCAGCAGCTTAGCCACGGGTTCTGGGGCCAACGTCCTGACTTTC
>.|TRBD1|TRBV10-2|TRBJ2-3
CASSPGQGLGTQYF
TGCGCCAGCAGCCCGGGACAGGGCCTCGGTACGCAGTATTTT
>.|.|TRBV19|TRBJ2-7
CASSMSGLYEQYF
TGTGCCAGTAGTATGTCGGGACTGTACGAGCAGTACTTC
>once|.|TRBV7-9|TRBJ1-1
CASSLSPETEAFF
TGTGCCAGCAGCTTAAGTCCGGAGACTGAAGCTTTCTTT
>.|.|TRBV9|TRBJ2-1
CASSGPYNEQFF
TGTGCCAGCAGCGGACCCTACAATGAGCAGTTCTTC
>.|.|TRBV2|TRBJ2-4
CASREELLIQYF
TGTGCCAGCAGAGAGGAGTTACTCATTCAGTACTTC
>.|.|TRBV5-6|TRBJ1-2
CASSLGGFADRGYTF
TGTGCCAGCAGCTTGGGAGGGTTTGCCGACAGGGGCTACACCTTC
>.|TRBD1|TRBV5-1|TRBJ2-2
CASSFSGQGDTGELFF
TGCGCCAGCAGCTTCTCGGGACAGGGGGACACCGGGGAGCTGTTTTTT
>once|.|TRBV5-6|TRBJ1-3
CASSLHLASSGNTIYF
TGTGCCAGCAGCCTACACCTCGCCTCCTCTGGAAACACCATATATTTT
>.|.|TRBV27|TRBJ1-4
CASSFWDSGKTVF
TGTGCCAGCAGTTTTTGGGATTCAGGAAAAACTGTTTTT
>.|.|TRBV6-5|TRBJ1-2
CASRGGYGYTF
TGTGCCAGCAGGGGGGGCTATGGCTACACCTTC
>once|.|TRBV21-1|TRBJ2-1
CASSAQLGTSGECYNEQFF
TGTGCCAGCAGCGCACAACTAGGGACTAGCGGGGAATGCTACAATGAGCAGTTCTTC
>.|.|TRBV10-1|TRBJ2-7
CASSNTYEQYF
TGCGCCAGCAGCAACACCTACGAGCAGTACTTC
>.|.|TRBV6-6|TRBJ2-2
CASTRETNTGELFF
TGTGCCAGCACCCGAGAAACGAACACCGGGGAGCTGTTTTTT
>.|.|TRBV4-1|TRBJ2-7
CASSQDWSSVYEQYF
TGCGCCAGCAGCCAAGATTGGAGTAGCGTCTACGAGCAGTACTTC
>.|.|TRBV18|TRBJ1-3
CASSPGEGSRNTIYF
TGTGCCAGCTCACCAGGAGAGGGGAGTAGAAACACCATATATTTT
>.|TRBD1|TRBV7-9|TRBJ1-1
CASSLGQGTEAFF
TGTGCCAGCAGCCTAGGACAGGGGACTGAAGCTTTCTTT
>few|.|TRBV1|TRBJ2-1
CTSSREEGGQFF
TGCACCAGCAGCCGCGAGGAGGGGGGGCAGTTCTTC
>few|.|TRBV7-9|TRBJ1-2
CASSLWGGGYTF
TGTGCCAGCAGCTTGTGGGGTGGTGGCTACACCTTC